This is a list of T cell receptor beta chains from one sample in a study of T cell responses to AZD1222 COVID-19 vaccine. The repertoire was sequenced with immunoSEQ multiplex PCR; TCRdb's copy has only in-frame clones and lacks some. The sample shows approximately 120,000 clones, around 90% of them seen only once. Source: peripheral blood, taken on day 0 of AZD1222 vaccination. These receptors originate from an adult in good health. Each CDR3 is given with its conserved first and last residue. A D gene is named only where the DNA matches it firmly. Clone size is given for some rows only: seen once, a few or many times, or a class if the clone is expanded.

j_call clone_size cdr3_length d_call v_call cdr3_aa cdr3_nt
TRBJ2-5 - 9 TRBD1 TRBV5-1 CASGDRGNF TGCGCCAGCGGCGACAGGGGTAACTTC
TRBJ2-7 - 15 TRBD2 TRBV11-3 CASSLPRTSSDEQYF TGTGCCAGCAGCCTCCCTCGGACTAGTTCGGACGAGCAGTACTTC
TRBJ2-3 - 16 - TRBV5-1 CASSLNGGVSTDTQYF TGCGCCAGCAGCTTGAACGGCGGGGTTAGCACAGATACGCAGTATTTT
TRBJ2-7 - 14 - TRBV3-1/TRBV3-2 CASSHSRQAYEQYF TGTGCCAGCAGCCATTCAAGACAGGCCTACGAGCAGTACTTC
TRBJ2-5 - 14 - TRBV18 CASSPPYLEETQYF TGTGCCAGCTCACCTCCCTACCTCGAAGAGACCCAGTACTTC
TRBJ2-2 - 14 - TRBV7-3 CASSFGSNTGELFF TGTGCCAGCAGCTTTGGCAGTAACACCGGGGAGCTGTTTTTT
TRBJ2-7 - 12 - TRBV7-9 CASSLVQYEQYF TGTGCCAGCAGCTTAGTACAATACGAGCAGTACTTC
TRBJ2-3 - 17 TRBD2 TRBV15 CATRRHASGADTDTQYF TGTGCCACCAGGCGACATGCTAGCGGCGCGGACACAGATACGCAGTATTTT
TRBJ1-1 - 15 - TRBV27 CASSPITGMNTEAFF TGTGCCAGCAGTCCCATCACAGGAATGAACACTGAAGCTTTCTTT
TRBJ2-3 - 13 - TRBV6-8 CATPEGRTDTQYF TGTGCCACCCCGGAGGGACGCACAGATACGCAGTATTTT
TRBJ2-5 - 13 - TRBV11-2 CASSHGQQETQYF TGTGCCAGCAGCCACGGACAGCAAGAGACCCAGTACTTC
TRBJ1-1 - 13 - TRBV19 CASSNQVNTEAFF TGTGCCAGTAGTAATCAGGTTAACACTGAAGCTTTCTTT
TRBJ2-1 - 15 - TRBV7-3 CASSLWAGANNEQFF TGTGCCAGCAGCTTGTGGGCAGGGGCTAACAATGAGCAGTTCTTC
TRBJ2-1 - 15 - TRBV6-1 CASSEAESSYNEQFF TGTGCCAGCAGTGAAGCGGAAAGCTCCTACAATGAGCAGTTCTTC
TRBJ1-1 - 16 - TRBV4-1 CASSQDRGVMNTEAFF TGCGCCAGCAGCCAAGATCGGGGGGTGATGAACACTGAAGCTTTCTTT
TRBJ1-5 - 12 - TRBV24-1 CATSDPNQPQHF TGTGCCACCAGTGATCCAAATCAGCCCCAGCATTTT
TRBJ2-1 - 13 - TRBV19 CASSISGYNEQFF TGTGCCAGTAGTATCTCGGGCTACAATGAGCAGTTCTTC
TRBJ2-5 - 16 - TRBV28 CASRGGGLGPQETQYF TGTGCCAGCAGAGGCGGAGGGTTGGGGCCTCAAGAGACCCAGTACTTC
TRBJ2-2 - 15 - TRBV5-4 CASSSRGWGTGELFF TGTGCCAGCAGCTCCCGGGGGTGGGGCACCGGGGAGCTGTTTTTT
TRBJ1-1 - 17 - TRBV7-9 CASSLAWENLGNTEAFF TGTGCCAGCAGCTTAGCATGGGAGAACCTAGGCAACACTGAAGCTTTCTTT
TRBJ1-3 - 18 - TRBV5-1 CASSLWSGRASSGNTIYF TGCGCCAGCAGCTTGTGGTCGGGACGGGCAAGCTCTGGAAACACCATATATTTT
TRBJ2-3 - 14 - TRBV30 CAWIGLQSTDTQYF TGTGCCTGGATTGGCCTCCAAAGCACAGATACGCAGTATTTT
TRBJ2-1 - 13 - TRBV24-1 CATSGRGWNEQFF TGTGCCACCAGTGGAAGGGGATGGAATGAGCAGTTCTTC
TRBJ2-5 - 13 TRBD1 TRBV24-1 CATSGQGVETQYF TGTGCCACCAGTGGACAGGGGGTAGAGACCCAGTACTTC
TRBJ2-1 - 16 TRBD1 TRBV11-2 CASSLDLGTGEFEQFF TGTGCCAGCAGCTTAGATCTGGGGACAGGGGAGTTTGAGCAGTTCTTC
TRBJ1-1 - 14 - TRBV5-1 CASSSTTETTEAFF TGCGCCAGCAGCTCAACGACAGAGACAACTGAAGCTTTCTTT
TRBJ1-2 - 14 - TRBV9 CASSVVGTPYGYTF TGTGCCAGCAGCGTCGTCGGGACGCCATATGGCTACACCTTC
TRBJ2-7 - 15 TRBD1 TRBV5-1 CASSSRQGEVYEQYF TGCGCCAGCAGTTCAAGACAGGGGGAAGTCTACGAGCAGTACTTC
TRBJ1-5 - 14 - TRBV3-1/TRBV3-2 CASSHGSGGQPQHF TGTGCCAGCAGCCACGGGTCTGGGGGTCAGCCCCAGCATTTT
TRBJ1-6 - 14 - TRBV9 CASSVGAPNSPLHF TGTGCCAGCAGCGTAGGGGCACCGAATTCACCCCTCCACTTT
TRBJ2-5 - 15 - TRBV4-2 CASSLNPTGQETQYF TGTGCCAGCAGCCTAAATCCGACAGGACAAGAGACCCAGTACTTC
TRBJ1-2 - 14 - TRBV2 CASREDGTNYGYTF TGTGCCAGCAGGGAGGACGGGACTAACTATGGCTACACCTTC
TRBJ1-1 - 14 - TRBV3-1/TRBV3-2 CASSQVGSGTEAFF TGTGCCAGCAGCCAAGTAGGCAGTGGGACTGAAGCTTTCTTT
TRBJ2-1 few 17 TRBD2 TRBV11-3 CASSLTPSSGSYNEQFF TGTGCCAGCAGCTTAACTCCTTCTAGCGGATCCTACAATGAGCAGTTCTTC
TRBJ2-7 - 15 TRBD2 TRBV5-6 CASSLGLGATYEQYF TGTGCCAGCAGCTTAGGACTAGGGGCGACCTACGAGCAGTACTTC
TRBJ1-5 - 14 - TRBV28 CASSTWAGNQPQHF TGTGCCAGCAGTACCTGGGCGGGCAATCAGCCCCAGCATTTT
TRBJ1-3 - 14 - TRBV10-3 CAIRTALTGNTIYF TGTGCCATCAGGACAGCATTGACGGGAAACACCATATATTTT
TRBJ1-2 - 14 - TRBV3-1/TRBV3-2 CASSQVAGYYGYTF TGTGCCAGCAGCCAAGTGGCAGGGTATTATGGCTACACCTTC
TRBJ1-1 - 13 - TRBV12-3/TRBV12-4 CASSLMGVAEAFF TGTGCCAGCAGTTTGATGGGGGTGGCTGAAGCTTTCTTT
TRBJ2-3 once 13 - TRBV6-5 CASGRGNTDTQYF TGTGCCAGCGGTAGGGGAAACACAGATACGCAGTATTTT
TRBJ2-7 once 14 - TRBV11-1 CASSLAGTSYEQYF TGTGCCAGCAGCTTAGCGGGGACTTCCTACGAGCAGTACTTC
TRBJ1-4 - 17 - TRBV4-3 CASSQGPSTGPNEKLFF TGCGCCAGCAGCCAAGGCCCTTCGACCGGGCCTAATGAAAAACTGTTTTTT
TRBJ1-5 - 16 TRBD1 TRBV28 CASSLGTGVYNQPQHF TGTGCCAGCAGTTTAGGGACAGGGGTCTATAATCAGCCCCAGCATTTT